This T cell receptor beta chain derives from a study of blood T cells in healthy people across ages. Study-wide background: Capture by template switching was about one barcoded beta molecule per two T cells.

The CDR3 has 14 amino acids. Germline CDR1 and CDR2: SGHRS and YFSETQ. Trimming removed 0 bases from V and 2 bases from J, with 7 bases in between. This clonotype was picked up a small number of times. Primed by a sample-barcoded 5' primer and a J-beta primer mix, a second PCR proceeded for 7 to 11 cycles. TCRdb recomputed calls from the 5' RACE reads with MiXCR, one row per CDR3 protein. This sample has 750,000 or so distinct CDR3 sequences, with 20% to 25% found just once. These sequences were also reported in another study, on T cells of mothers and their children.

The receptor comes from a boy younger than 18 in good health. The V and J genes are TRBV5-1 and TRBJ2-3; a possible D gene is TRBD1 (6 bases). The sequenced sample consisted of blood. CDR3 nucleotide sequence: TGCGCCAGCAGCTTGGGACAGGTCACAGATACGCAGTATTTT. This gives the protein CASSLGQVTDTQYF.